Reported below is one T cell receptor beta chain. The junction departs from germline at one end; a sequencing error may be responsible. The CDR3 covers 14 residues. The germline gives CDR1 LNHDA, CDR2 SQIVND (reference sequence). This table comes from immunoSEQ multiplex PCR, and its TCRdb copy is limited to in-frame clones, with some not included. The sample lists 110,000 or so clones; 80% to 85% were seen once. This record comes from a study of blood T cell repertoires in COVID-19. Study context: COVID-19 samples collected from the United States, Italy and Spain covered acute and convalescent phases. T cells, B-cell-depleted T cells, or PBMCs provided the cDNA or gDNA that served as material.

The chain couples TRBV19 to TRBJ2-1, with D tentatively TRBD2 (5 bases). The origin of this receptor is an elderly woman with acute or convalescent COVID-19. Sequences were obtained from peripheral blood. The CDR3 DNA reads TGTGTCAGTAGAAAAGCGGATTCCTACAATGAGCAGTTCTTC. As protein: CVSRKADSYNEQFF.